These 18 T cell receptor beta chains share one sample of origin, sequenced in a study of blood T cell repertoires in COVID-19. Libraries were prepared by immunoSEQ multiplex PCR; TCRdb keeps only in-frame clonotypes and omits some of them. Among 200,000 to 250,000 clones listed, under 85% were seen once. The source material was peripheral blood. The receptor set was obtained from a woman in her thirties with COVID-19, enrolled during active disease.

This chain joins TRBV5-4 and TRBJ2-2, with 10 bases identical to TRBD2. CDR1 and CDR2 (germline): SGHNT, YYREEE (reference sequence). V shed 0 bases and J 5 bases; nucleotides not matched to a gene: 1. The CDR3 runs to 15 residues. CDR3 in DNA: TGTGCCAGCAGCTTGGGTAGCGGGAGGACCGGGGAGCTGTTTTTT. Protein sequence: CASSLGSGRTGELFF. The full variable domain, with the rest looked up from reference TRBV5-4 and TRBJ2-2, is ETGVTQSPTHLIKTRGQQVTLRCSSQSGHNTVSWYQQALGQGPQFIFQYYREEENGRGNFPPRFSGLQFPNYSSELNVNALELDDSALYLCASSLGSGRTGELFFGEGSRLTVL.

This chain links TRBV11-1 with TRBJ1-1; D unclear. Trimming pared 1 base from V and 2 bases from J, leaving 8 bases between. Germline V CDR1 and CDR2: SGHAT, FQDESV (reference sequence). The CDR3 covers 14 residues. CDR3 in DNA: TGTGCCAGCAGCTTAGTTGGAGGAAACACTGAAGCTTTCTTT. This gives the protein CASSLVGGNTEAFF.

The chain couples TRBV9 to TRBJ1-1, with 7 bases matching TRBD1. The ends lost 4 bases at V and 2 bases at J; junction bases unmatched: 5. Germline lookup yields CDR1 SGDLS and CDR2 YYNGEE. The CDR3 totals 14 residues. The CDR3 here is CASSPQGVNTEAFF. In DNA, the CDR3 is TGTGCCAGCAGCCCCCAGGGGGTCAACACTGAAGCTTTCTTT. The whole variable domain, filled in from reference TRBV9 and TRBJ1-1, reads DSGVTQTPKHLITATGQRVTLRCSPRSGDLSVYWYQQSLDQGLQFLIQYYNGEERAKGNILERFSAQQFPDLHSELNLSSLELGDSALYFCASSPQGVNTEAFFGQGTRLTVV.

The chain couples TRBV6-5 to TRBJ2-7, with D maybe TRBD2 (6 bases). The germline CDR1 and CDR2 sequences are MNHEY and SVGAGI. Trimming shortened V by 2 bases and J by 4 bases, and 15 bases separated the two germline ends. CDR3 length: 15 amino acids. The CDR3 spells CASSYRGDLEYEQYF. CDR3 DNA sequence: TGTGCCAGCAGTTACAGAGGGGACTTAGAATACGAGCAGTACTTC.

V and J are TRBV5-1 and TRBJ2-2; D gene ambiguous. V shed 2 bases and J shed 7 bases, with 9 bases lying between them. Looked up from germline, CDR1 is SGHRS and CDR2 is YFSETQ. CDR3 length: 13 residues. The CDR3: CASSFRVGGELFF. CDR3 DNA: TGCGCCAGCAGCTTCCGGGTTGGCGGGGAGCTGTTTTTT.

The V and J genes are TRBV3-1 (or the pseudogene TRBV3-2) and TRBJ1-2; a weak D match, TRBD1 (6 bases). Deletions cut 1 base from V and 4 bases from J, with 13 bases between. Germline V gene data show CDR1 as LGHDT and CDR2 as YNNKEL (reference sequence). This CDR3 has 15 residues. CDR3 DNA: TGTGCCAGCAGCCAAGGTCCAGGGGAGGGCTATGGCTACACCTTC. Protein product: CASSQGPGEGYGYTF.

The V gene is TRBV7-2, the J gene TRBJ2-5, with D possibly being TRBD1 (6 bases). The germline V gene has CDR1 SGHTA and CDR2 FQGNSA. V dropped 3 bases and J dropped 2 bases, with 7 bases sitting between them. The CDR3 length is 13 residues. The CDR3 DNA reads TGTGCCAGCAGCTTCCAGGGGCAAGAGACCCAGTACTTC. It translates to CASSFQGQETQYF.

This clone was seen just once. The V gene is TRBV3-1 (or the pseudogene TRBV3-2), the J gene TRBJ2-1, with 10 bases fitting TRBD1. Losses at the gene ends were 1 base for V and 0 bases for J; bases not matched to a gene: 9. Germline V gene sequence: CDR1 LGHDT, CDR2 YNNKEL (reference sequence). CDR3 length equals 19 residues. The CDR3 DNA is TGTGCCAGCAGCCAAGGGGACAGGGGACCTCCTTCCTCCTACAATGAGCAGTTCTTC. This codes for CASSQGDRGPPSSYNEQFF.

This clone was detected only once. The CDR3 nucleotides are TGTGCCAGCAGCTTAGGGGCAGGGGTTACGGGCAATCAGCCCCAGCATTTT. This translates into CASSLGAGVTGNQPQHF. The chain couples TRBV7-9 to TRBJ1-5, with TRBD1 as a possible D gene (6 bases). The V end was cut by 1 base, the J end by 2 bases, with 15 bases between. This CDR3 is 17 amino acids long. Per the germline V gene, CDR1 is SEHNR and CDR2 is FQNEAQ (reference sequence).

The chain combines TRBV7-9 with TRBJ2-2; 7 positions agree with TRBD1. CDR3 size: 15 residues. CDR1 is SEHNR and CDR2 is FQNEAQ in the germline V gene (reference sequence). Losses at the gene ends were 7 bases for V and 0 bases for J; bases not matched to a gene: 5. This chain's CDR3 is CASNPGQTNTGELFF. CDR3 bases: TGTGCCAGCAACCCGGGACAGACGAACACCGGGGAGCTGTTTTTT.

The rearrangement joins TRBV5-4 to TRBJ2-1; 8 bases agree with TRBD2. This CDR3 is built from 15 residues. CDR1 SGHNT and CDR2 YYREEE come from the germline V gene (reference sequence). Trimming at V came to 4 bases and at J to 1 base, leaving 4 bases not matched to a gene. The chain's CDR3 is CASSLKRESYNEQFF. The CDR3 nucleotides are TGTGCCAGCAGCCTCAAGCGGGAGTCCTACAATGAGCAGTTCTTC.

This chain uses TRBV5-4 with TRBJ2-3; 16 bases are shared with TRBD2. The germline gives CDR1 SGHNT, CDR2 YYREEE (reference sequence). J gave up 5 bases and V 4 bases, and 10 bases lay outside the gene matches. The CDR3 sequence is 18 residues long. The CDR3 loop is CASSPQPGLAGGGDTQYF. The CDR3 coding sequence is TGTGCCAGCAGCCCTCAGCCGGGACTAGCGGGAGGGGGAGATACGCAGTATTTT.

The chain recombines TRBV9 with TRBJ2-2, with D possibly matching TRBD2 (6 bases). The germline V and J ends were trimmed by 0 bases and 4 bases, with 16 bases remaining between them. CDR1 and CDR2 (germline): SGDLS, YYNGEE. The CDR3 contains 17 residues. Here the CDR3 DNA reads TGTGCCAGCAGCGTAGGCCCCTCGGGAGTTATCACCGGGGAGCTGTTTTTT. This codes for CASSVGPSGVITGELFF.

The chain recombines TRBV4-1 with TRBJ1-4, with unresolved D. Trimming took 5 bases from V and 10 from J, leaving 17 bases between them. The CDR3 has 14 residues. The germline V gene has CDR1 MGHRA and CDR2 YSYEKL. In nucleotides, the CDR3 is TGCGCCAGCAGCGCAGACCACGGGGATGCAAAACTGTTTTTT. Protein sequence: CASSADHGDAKLFF.

V is TRBV20-1 and J is TRBJ2-1, with 7 nucleotides matching TRBD2. CDR1 is DFQATT and CDR2 is SNEGSKA in the germline V gene (reference sequence). CDR3 length: 15 amino acids. The ends lost 3 bases at V and 8 bases at J; junction bases unmatched: 13. The CDR3 loop reads CSASGAGDSRDEQFF. In nucleotides, the CDR3 is TGCAGTGCTAGTGGTGCGGGAGACAGTCGCGATGAGCAGTTCTTC.

The chain recombines TRBV12-3 or TRBV12-4 with TRBJ1-2, with TRBD1 identical over 7 bases. V lost 4 bases and J lost 5; bases outside the gene matches: 4. This CDR3 comprises 13 residues. The CDR3 spells CASSYRGVYGYTF. The CDR3 region has the DNA TGTGCCAGCAGTTACAGGGGTGTATATGGCTACACCTTC.

V and J are TRBV5-5 and TRBJ1-2; 7 bases align to TRBD1. Germline loops: CDR1 SGHKS, CDR2 YYEKEE (reference sequence). The CDR3 sequence is 15 residues long. Trimming took 0 bases from V and 4 from J; bases not matched to a gene: 6. The CDR3 spells CASSLGSGQPYGYTF. CDR3 coding DNA: TGTGCCAGCAGCTTGGGATCGGGACAGCCCTATGGCTACACCTTC. Complete variable domain (other parts from reference TRBV5-5 and TRBJ1-2): DAGVTQSPTHLIKTRGQQVTLRCSPISGHKSVSWYQQVLGQGPQFIFQYYEKEERGRGNFPDRFSARQFPNYSSELNVNALLLGDSALYLCASSLGSGQPYGYTFGSGTRLTVV.

V is TRBV7-2 and J is TRBJ2-1; weak D call: TRBD2 (5 bases). The germline V gene has CDR1 SGHTA and CDR2 FQGNSA. The V end was cut by 5 bases, the J end by 0 bases, with 11 bases between. This CDR3 spans 15 amino acids. The CDR3 reads CASSPPGISYNEQFF. As DNA, the CDR3 is TGTGCCAGCAGCCCGCCGGGAATCTCCTACAATGAGCAGTTCTTC.